The present entry profiles one TCR beta chain with its context. The CDR3 is 15 residues long. The germline gives CDR1 MGHDK, CDR2 SYGVNS. J gave up 6 bases and V 6 bases, and 7 bases lay outside the gene matches. The source of the sample is a study of T-cell memory formation after mild COVID-19. Using its own MiXCR run on the 5' RACE reads, TCRdb lists one record per CDR3 protein. The table records approximately 60,000 distinct CDR3 sequences, roughly 9.5% of them present only once. The rearrangement uses TRBV25-1 and TRBJ2-1; 11 nucleotides match TRBD2. The sequence was obtained from a man aged 18 to 30 who had mild COVID-19 (a few samples of this study predate the infection). Cell type and time point are not known. Sequenced: PBMCs or a T cell subset sorted from them (not recorded which). The CDR3: CASSTLAGGGNEQFF. The CDR3, as DNA: TGTGCCAGCAGCACCCTAGCGGGGGGAGGCAATGAGCAGTTCTTC.